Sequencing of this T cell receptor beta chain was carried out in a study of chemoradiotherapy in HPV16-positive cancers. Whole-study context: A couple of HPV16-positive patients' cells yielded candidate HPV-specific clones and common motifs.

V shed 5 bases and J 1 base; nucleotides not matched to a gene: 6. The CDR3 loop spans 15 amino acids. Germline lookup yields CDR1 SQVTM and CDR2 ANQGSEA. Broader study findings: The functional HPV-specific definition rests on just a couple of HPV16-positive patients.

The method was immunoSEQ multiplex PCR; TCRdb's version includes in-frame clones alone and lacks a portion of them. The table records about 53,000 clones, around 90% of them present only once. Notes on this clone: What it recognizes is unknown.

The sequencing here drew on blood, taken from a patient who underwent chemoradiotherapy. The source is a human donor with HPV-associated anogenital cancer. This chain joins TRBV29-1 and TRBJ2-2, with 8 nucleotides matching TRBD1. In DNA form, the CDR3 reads TGCAGCGTTTTGACCGGGACAGGGAACACCGGGGAGCTGTTTTTT. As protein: CSVLTGTGNTGELFF.